This T cell receptor beta chain was found in a study of OX40 agonist ivuxolimab in advanced cancers. The wider study: Each dose-escalation patient presented with hepatocellular carcinoma, melanoma, renal cell or head and neck cancer. Study conclusions and caveats: The study observed clonal expansion of CD4+ and CD8+ blood T cells by week 6 at 0.1 to 3.0 mg/kg.

With respect to this clone: Its target is unknown.

This table comes from immunoSEQ multiplex PCR, and its TCRdb copy is limited to in-frame clones, with some not included. Seen here are around 61,000 clones, roughly 80% observed once, and the top ten hold just under 5%. Trimming shortened V by 3 bases and J by 8 bases, and 7 bases separated the two germline ends. CDR3 length: 12 amino acids. Germline V lookup: CDR1 SEHNR, CDR2 FQNEAQ (reference sequence). The source material was CD4+ or CD8+ T cells sorted from blood, sampled in a trial of the OX40 agonist ivuxolimab. This chain joins TRBV7-9 and TRBJ2-2; D is undetermined. The sequence derives from an adult with an advanced solid tumor such as melanoma, head and neck, liver or kidney cancer. CDR3 sequence: CASSFGEGELFF. In DNA form, the CDR3 reads TGTGCCAGCAGCTTTGGTGAAGGGGAGCTGTTTTTT.